The subject of this entry is one TCR beta chain. No antigen is known for it. Amplification of TCR beta CDR3 regions used RNA as the template. HTBI primers were employed in a first-round RT-PCR of the TCR CDR3. TCRdb analysed the multiplex PCR reads with MiXCR anew, one entry per CDR3 protein. The sample lists around 690,000 distinct CDR3 sequences; about 18% were seen once. The ends were cut back, 0 bases at V and 3 bases at J, with 12 bases in the middle. Looked up from germline, CDR1 is MNHEY and CDR2 is SVGAGI. CDR3 size: 16 residues. The data were taken from a study of T cells in Graves' hyperthyroidism and ophthalmopathy. Notes on the study in general: Ophthalmopathy was identified by the model a median around 6.9 months ahead of onset.

The chain joins TRBV6-5 to TRBJ2-1, with D unclear. Source material: blood. The sequence was collected from a man aged 50 to 60 with Graves' hyperthyroidism. CDR3: CASSYSSRRGYNEQFF. The CDR3 region has the DNA TGTGCCAGCAGTTACTCGAGCCGGCGAGGCTACAATGAGCAGTTCTTC.